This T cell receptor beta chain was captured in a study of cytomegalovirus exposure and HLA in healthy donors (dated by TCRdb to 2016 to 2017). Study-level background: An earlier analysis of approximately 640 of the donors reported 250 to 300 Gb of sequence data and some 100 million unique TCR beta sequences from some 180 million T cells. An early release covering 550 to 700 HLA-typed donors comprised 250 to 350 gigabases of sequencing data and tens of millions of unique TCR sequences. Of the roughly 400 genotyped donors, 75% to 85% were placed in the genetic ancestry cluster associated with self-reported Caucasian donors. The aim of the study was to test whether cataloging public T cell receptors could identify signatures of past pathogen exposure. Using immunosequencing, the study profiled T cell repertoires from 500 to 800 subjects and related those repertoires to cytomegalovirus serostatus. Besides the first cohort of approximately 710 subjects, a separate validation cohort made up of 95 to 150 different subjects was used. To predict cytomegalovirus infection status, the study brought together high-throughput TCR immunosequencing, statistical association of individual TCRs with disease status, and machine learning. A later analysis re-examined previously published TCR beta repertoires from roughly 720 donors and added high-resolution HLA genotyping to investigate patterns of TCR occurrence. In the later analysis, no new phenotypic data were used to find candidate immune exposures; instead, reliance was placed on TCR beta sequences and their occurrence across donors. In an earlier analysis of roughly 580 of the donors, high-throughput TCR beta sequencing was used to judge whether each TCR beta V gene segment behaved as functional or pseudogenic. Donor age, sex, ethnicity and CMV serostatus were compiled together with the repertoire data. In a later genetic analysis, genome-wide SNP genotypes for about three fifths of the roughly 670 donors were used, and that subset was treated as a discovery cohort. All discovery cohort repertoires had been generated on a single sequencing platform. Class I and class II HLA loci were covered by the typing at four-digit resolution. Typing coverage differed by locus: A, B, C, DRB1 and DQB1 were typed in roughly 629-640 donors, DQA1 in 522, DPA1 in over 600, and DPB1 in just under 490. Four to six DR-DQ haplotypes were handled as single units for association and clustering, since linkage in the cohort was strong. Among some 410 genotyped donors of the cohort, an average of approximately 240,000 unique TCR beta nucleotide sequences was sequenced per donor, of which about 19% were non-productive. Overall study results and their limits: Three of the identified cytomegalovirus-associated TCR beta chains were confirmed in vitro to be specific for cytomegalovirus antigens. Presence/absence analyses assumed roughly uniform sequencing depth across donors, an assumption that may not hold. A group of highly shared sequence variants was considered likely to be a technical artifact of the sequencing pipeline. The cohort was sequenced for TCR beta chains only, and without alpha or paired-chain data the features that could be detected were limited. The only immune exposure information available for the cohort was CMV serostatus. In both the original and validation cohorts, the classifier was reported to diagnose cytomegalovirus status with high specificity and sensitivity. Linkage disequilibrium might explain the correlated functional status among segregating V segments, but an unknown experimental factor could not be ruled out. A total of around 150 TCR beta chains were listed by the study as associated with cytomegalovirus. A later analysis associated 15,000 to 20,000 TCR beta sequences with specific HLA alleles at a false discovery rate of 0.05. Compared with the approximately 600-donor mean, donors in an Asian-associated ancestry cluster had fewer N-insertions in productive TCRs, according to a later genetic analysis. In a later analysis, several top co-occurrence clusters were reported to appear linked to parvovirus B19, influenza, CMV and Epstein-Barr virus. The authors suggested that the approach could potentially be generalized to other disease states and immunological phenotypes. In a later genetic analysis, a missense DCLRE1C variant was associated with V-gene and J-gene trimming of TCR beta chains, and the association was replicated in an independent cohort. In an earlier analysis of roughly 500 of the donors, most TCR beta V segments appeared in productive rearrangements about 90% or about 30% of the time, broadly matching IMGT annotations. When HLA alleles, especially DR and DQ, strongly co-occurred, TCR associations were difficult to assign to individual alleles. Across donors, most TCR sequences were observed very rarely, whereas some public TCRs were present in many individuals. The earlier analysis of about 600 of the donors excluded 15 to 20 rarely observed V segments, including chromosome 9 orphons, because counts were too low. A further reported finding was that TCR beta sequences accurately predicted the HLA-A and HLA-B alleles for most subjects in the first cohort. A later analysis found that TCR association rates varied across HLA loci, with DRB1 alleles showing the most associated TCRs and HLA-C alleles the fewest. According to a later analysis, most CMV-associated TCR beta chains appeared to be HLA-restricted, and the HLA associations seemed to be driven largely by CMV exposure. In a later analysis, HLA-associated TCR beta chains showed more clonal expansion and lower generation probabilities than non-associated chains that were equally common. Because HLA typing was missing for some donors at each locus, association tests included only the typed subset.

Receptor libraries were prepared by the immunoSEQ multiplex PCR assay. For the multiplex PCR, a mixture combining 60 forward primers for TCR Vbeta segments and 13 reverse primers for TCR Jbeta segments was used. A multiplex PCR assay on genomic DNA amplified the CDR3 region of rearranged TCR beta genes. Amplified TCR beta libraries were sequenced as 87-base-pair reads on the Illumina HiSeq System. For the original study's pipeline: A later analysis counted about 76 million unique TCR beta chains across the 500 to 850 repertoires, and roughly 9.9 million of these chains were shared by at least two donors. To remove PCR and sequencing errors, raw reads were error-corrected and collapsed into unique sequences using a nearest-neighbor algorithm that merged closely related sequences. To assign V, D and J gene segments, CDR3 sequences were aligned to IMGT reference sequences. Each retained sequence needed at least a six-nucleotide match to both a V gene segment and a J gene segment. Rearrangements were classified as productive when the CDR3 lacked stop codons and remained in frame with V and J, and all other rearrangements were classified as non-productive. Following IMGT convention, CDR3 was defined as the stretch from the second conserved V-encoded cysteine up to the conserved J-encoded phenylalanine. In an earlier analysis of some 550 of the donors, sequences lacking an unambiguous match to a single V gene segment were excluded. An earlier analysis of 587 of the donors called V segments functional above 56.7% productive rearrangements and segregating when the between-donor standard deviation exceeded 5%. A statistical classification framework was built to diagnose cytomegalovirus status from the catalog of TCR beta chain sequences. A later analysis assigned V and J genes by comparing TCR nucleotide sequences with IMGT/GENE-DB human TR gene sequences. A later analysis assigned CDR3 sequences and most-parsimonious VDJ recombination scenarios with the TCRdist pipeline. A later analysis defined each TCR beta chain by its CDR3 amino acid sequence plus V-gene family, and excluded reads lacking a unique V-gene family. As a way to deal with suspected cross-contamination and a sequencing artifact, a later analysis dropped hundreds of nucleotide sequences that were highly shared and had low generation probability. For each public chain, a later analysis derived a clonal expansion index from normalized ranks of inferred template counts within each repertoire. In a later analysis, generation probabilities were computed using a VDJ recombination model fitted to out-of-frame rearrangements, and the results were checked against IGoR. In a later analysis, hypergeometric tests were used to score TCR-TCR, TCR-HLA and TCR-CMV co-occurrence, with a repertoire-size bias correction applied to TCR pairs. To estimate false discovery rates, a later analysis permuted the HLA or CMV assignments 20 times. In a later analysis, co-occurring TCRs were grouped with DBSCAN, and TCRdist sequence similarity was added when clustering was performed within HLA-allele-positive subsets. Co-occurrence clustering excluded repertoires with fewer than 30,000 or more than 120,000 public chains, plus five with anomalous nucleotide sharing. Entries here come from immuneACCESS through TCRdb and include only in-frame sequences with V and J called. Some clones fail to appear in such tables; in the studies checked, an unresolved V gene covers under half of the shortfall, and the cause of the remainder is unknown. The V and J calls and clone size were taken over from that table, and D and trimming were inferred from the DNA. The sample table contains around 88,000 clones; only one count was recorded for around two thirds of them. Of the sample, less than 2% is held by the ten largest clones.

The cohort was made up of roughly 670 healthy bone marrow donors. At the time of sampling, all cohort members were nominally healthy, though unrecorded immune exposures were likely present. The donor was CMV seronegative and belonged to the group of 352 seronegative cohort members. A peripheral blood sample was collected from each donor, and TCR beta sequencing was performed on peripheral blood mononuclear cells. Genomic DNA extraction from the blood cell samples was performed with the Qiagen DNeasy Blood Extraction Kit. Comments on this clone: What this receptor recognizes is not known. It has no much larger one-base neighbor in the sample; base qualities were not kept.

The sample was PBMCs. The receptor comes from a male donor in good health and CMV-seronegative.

The CDR3 amino acid sequence is: CASSRDQETQYF. The nucleotide sequence reads TGTGCCAGCAGCCGAGACCAAGAGACCCAGTACTTC. The rearranged segments are TRBV7-8 and TRBJ2-5, with the D gene too uncertain to name. For CDR1 and CDR2, the germline V gene lists SGHVS and FQNEAQ. V was cut back by 5 bases and J by 0 bases, leaving a gap of 4 bases between them. The CDR3 covers 12 residues, taking in both the cysteine and the phenylalanine. The CDR3 DNA has 36 bases and is translated from base 1.